This record looks at one T cell receptor (beta chain) sequence and its context. The antigen is not known. The sample belongs to a study of cytomegalovirus exposure and HLA in healthy donors. The wider study: T cells numbering around 190 million yielded more than 95 million unique TCR beta sequences in an earlier analysis. The study's findings and limits: Earlier results showed most TCR beta V segments being productive about 87% or about 30% of the time. CMV serostatus alone was available as immune exposure information. The authors enumerated 150 to 200 TCR beta chains as linked to cytomegalovirus.

Amplification used 60 Vbeta primers and 13 Jbeta primers. Assay: immunoSEQ multiplex PCR; the TCRdb copy retains only in-frame clones and omits some. Here the sample spans about 180,000 clones, 82% being singletons. Germline values: CDR1 MRHNA, CDR2 SNTAGT. The CDR3 length is 12 residues. V was shortened by 7 bases and J by 1 base, with 8 bases between the two germline ends. The sequencing sample was made of PBMCs. The chain recombines TRBV6-4 with TRBJ2-7; no firm D call. This clonotype originated in a man aged 40-55 years in good health and CMV-seronegative. The CDR3 here is CASIPESYEQYF. Written as DNA, the CDR3 is TGTGCCAGCATCCCCGAGTCCTACGAGCAGTACTTC.